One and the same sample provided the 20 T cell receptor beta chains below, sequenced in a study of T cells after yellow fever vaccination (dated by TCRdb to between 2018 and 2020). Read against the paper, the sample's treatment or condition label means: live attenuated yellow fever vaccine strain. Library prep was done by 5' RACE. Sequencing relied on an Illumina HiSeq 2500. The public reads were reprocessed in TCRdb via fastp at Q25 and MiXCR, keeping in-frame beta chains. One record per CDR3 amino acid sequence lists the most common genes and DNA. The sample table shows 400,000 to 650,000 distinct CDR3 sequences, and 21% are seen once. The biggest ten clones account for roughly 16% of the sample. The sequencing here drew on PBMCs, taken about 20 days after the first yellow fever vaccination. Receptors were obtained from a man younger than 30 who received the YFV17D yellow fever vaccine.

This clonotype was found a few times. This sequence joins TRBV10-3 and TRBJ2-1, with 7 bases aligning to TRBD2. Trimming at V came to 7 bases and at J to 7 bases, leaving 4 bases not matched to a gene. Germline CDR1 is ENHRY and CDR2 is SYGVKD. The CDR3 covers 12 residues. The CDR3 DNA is TGTGCCATCATGGGGGGAGGGAATGAGCAGTTCTTC. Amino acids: CAIMGGGNEQFF.

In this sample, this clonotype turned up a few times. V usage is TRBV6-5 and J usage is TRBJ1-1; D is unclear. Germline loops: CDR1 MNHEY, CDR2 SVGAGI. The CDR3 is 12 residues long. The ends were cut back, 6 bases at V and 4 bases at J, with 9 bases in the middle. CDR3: CASRGGATEAFF. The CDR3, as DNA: TGTGCCAGCAGAGGTGGAGCCACTGAAGCTTTCTTT.

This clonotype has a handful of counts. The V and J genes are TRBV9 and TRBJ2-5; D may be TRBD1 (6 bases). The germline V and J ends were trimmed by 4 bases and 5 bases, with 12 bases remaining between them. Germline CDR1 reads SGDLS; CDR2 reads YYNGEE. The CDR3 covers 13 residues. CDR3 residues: CASSRQGFETQYF. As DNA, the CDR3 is TGTGCCAGCAGCCGGCAGGGGTTTGAGACCCAGTACTTC.

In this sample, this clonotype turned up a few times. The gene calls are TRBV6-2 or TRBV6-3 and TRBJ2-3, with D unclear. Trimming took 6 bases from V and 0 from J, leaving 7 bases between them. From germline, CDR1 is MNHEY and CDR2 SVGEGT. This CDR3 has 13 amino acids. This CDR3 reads CASRATSTDTQYF. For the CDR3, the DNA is TGTGCCAGCAGAGCGACTAGCACAGATACGCAGTATTTT.

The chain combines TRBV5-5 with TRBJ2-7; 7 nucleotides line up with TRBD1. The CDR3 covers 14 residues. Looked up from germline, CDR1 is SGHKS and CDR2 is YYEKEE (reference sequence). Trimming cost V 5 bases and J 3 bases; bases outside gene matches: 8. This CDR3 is CASRPRQGDYEQYF. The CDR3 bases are TGTGCCAGCAGACCTAGACAGGGAGACTACGAGCAGTACTTC.

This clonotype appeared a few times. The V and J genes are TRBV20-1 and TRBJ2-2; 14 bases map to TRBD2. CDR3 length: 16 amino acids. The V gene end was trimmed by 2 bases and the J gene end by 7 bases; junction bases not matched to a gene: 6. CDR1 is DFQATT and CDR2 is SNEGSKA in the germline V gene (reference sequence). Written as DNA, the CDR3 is TGCAGTGCTAGATCCGGGACTAGCGGGGGTGGCGGGGAGCTGTTTTTT. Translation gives CSARSGTSGGGGELFF.

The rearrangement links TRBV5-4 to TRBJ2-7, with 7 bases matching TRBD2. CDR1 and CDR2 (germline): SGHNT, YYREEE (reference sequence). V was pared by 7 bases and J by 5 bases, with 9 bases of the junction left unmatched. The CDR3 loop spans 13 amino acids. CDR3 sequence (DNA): TGTGCCAGCGGACTAGATATAGGCAACGAGCAGTACTTC. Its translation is CASGLDIGNEQYF.

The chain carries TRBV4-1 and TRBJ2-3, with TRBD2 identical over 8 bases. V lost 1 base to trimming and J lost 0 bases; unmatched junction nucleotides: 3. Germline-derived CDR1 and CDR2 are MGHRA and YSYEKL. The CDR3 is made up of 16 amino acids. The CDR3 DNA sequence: TGCGCCAGCAGCCAAGTAGCGGGGAGCAGCACAGATACGCAGTATTTT. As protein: CASSQVAGSSTDTQYF.

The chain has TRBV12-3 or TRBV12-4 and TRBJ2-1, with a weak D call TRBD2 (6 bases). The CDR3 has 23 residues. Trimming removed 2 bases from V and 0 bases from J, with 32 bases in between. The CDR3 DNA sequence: TGTGCCAGCAGTTTAATGAAAAGGGGACTGGGTCGCCCCGCCCCCACCTCCTACAATGAGCAGTTCTTC. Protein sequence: CASSLMKRGLGRPAPTSYNEQFF.

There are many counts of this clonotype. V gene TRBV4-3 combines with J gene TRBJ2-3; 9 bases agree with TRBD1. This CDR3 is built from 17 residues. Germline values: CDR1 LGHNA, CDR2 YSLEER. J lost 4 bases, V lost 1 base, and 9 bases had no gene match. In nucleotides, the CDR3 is TGCGCCAGCAGCCAAGGGGGACCGGGACAGGGTCCAGATACGCAGTATTTT. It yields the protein CASSQGGPGQGPDTQYF.

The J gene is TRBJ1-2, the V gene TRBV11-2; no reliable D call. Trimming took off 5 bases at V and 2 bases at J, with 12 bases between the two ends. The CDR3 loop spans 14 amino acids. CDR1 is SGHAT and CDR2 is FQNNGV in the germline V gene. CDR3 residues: CASSPGPLNYGYTF. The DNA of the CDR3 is TGTGCCAGCAGCCCCGGTCCTTTAAACTATGGCTACACCTTC.

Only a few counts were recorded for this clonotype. CDR3 sequence reads: CASSLDKHGAQTQYF. CDR3 sequence (DNA): TGTGCCAGCAGCTTGGACAAGCACGGGGCGCAGACCCAGTACTTC. The chain recombines TRBV7-2 with TRBJ2-5, with D perhaps being TRBD1 or TRBD2 (5 bases each). Trimming shortened V by 3 bases and J by 6 bases, and 17 bases separated the two germline ends. The CDR3 runs 15 residues. Germline V gives CDR1 SGHTA, CDR2 FQGNSA.

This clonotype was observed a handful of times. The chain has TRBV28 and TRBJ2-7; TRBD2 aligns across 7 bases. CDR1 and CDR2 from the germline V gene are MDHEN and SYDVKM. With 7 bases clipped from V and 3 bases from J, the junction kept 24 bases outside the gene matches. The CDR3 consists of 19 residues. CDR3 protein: CASTPRTGGGSPRNYEQYV. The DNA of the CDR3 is TGTGCCAGCACTCCCAGAACGGGGGGTGGAAGTCCCCGCAACTACGAGCAGTACGTC.

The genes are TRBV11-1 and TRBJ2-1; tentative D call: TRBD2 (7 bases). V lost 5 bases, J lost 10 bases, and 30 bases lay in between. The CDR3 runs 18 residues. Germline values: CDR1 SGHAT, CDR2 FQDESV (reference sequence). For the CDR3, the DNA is TGTGCCAGCAGCCGACAGGTTAACCCCATACGGGGGGTGAGAGAGCAGTTCTTC. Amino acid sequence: CASSRQVNPIRGVREQFF.

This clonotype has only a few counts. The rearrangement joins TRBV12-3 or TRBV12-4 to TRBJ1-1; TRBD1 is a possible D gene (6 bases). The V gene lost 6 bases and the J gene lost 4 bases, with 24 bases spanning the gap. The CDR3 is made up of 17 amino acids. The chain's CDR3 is CASSLPDYQGFVTEAFF. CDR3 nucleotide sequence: TGTGCCAGCAGCCTACCGGATTATCAGGGGTTCGTCACTGAAGCTTTCTTT.

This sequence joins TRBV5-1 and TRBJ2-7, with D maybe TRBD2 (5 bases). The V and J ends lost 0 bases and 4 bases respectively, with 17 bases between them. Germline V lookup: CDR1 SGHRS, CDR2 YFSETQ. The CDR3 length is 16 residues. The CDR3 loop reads CASSLAIGDAGYEQYF. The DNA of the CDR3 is TGCGCCAGCAGCTTGGCCATCGGGGATGCCGGTTACGAGCAGTACTTC. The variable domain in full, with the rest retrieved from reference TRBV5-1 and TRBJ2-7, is KAGVTQTPRYLIKTRGQQVTLSCSPISGHRSVSWYQQTPGQGLQFLFEYFSETQRNKGNFPGRFSGRQFSNSRSEMNVSTLELGDSALYLCASSLAIGDAGYEQYFGPGTRLTVT.

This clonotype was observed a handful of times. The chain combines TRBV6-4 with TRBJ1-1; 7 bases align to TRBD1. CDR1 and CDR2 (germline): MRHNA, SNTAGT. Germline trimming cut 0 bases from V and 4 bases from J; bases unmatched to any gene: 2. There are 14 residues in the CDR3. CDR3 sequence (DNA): TGTGCCAGCAGTGACTCGGCAGGGGGCACTGAAGCTTTCTTT. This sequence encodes CASSDSAGGTEAFF.

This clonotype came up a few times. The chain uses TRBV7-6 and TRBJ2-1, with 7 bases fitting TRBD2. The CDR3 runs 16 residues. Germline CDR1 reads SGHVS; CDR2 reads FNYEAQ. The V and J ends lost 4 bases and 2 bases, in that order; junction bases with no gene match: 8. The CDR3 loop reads CASSWDYLPTYNEQFF. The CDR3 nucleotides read TGTGCCAGCAGCTGGGACTATCTTCCTACCTACAATGAGCAGTTCTTC.

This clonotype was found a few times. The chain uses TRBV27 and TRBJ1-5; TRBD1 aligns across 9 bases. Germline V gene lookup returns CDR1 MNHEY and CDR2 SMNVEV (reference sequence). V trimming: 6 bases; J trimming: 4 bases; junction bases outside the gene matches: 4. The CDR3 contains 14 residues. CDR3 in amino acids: CASRRTGDNQPQHF. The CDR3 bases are TGTGCCAGCAGGAGGACAGGGGATAATCAGCCCCAGCATTTT.

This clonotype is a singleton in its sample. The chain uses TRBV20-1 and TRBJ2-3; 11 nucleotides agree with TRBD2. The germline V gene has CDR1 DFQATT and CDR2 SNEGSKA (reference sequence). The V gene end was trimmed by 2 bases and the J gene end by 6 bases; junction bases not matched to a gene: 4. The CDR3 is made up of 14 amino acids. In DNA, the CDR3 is TGCAGTGCTAGAATCCCTAGCGGGAGGGATACGCAGTATTTT. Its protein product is CSARIPSGRDTQYF.